The entry below gives a single TCR beta chain sequence along with its context. The data originate from a study of T-cell reconstitution after alpha-beta-depleted transplantation in children. The CDR3 has 15 amino acids. Germline lookup yields CDR1 ENHRY and CDR2 SYGVKD. V lost 5 bases to trimming and J lost 1 base; unmatched junction nucleotides: 5. As it was prepared, the TCRbeta library received unique molecular identifiers. TCRdb re-analysed the PCR reads in MiXCR, keeping a single row per CDR3 protein. The data contain approximately 240,000 distinct CDR3 sequences, roughly 9% of them singletons. Sample: PBMCs from the stem cell graft donor, taken from the stem cell graft. The source is a human donor who donated a stem cell graft to a child with acute lymphoblastic leukemia. This sequence joins TRBV10-3 and TRBJ1-1; 9 nucleotides agree with TRBD1. The CDR3 loop is CAISQGQGQNTEAFF. For the CDR3, the DNA is TGTGCCATCAGTCAGGGACAGGGACAGAACACTGAAGCTTTCTTT.